These 5 T cell receptor beta chains were sequenced from one sample in a study of PD-1 blockade in mismatch repair-deficient tumors (dated by TCRdb to the late 2010s). Library method: the immunoSEQ multiplex PCR assay. In its TCRdb copy, this immuneACCESS table keeps in-frame sequences only and misses some clones. Where compared with another copy, unresolved V genes explain less than half of these, and the others have no known cause. The sample contains roughly 16,000 clones, roughly 80% of them found a single time. The ten largest clones add up to nearly 3.5% of the sample. The starting material was PBMCs, obtained 4 weeks after starting pembrolizumab. The source of these receptors is an adult with mismatch repair-deficient cancer.

J is TRBJ2-7 and V is TRBV7-2; TRBD1 matches 7 bases. This CDR3 spans 12 amino acids. The J segment lost 3 bases and the V segment lost 4 bases, leaving 0 bases of the junction unmatched. Per germline, CDR1 SGHTA and CDR2 FQGNSA. The CDR3 DNA reads TGTGCCAGCAGCTACAGGGGCTACGAGCAGTACTTC. Protein product: CASSYRGYEQYF.

The chain carries TRBV5-5 and TRBJ2-2; 11 bases agree with TRBD1. The CDR3 runs 15 residues. Germline V gene lookup returns CDR1 SGHKS and CDR2 YYEKEE (reference sequence). The V and J ends lost 5 bases and 7 bases, in that order; junction bases with no gene match: 7. In DNA form, the CDR3 reads TGTGCCAGCAGGCGAAAGGGACAGGGGGACGGGGAGCTGTTTTTT. This sequence encodes CASRRKGQGDGELFF. The whole variable domain, filled in from reference TRBV5-5 and TRBJ2-2, reads DAGVTQSPTHLIKTRGQQVTLRCSPISGHKSVSWYQQVLGQGPQFIFQYYEKEERGRGNFPDRFSARQFPNYSSELNVNALLLGDSALYLCASRRKGQGDGELFFGEGSRLTVL.

This clone appeared a few times. The V and J genes are TRBV15 and TRBJ2-7; TRBD2 matches at 14 bases. Trimming took 5 bases from V and 8 from J; bases not matched to a gene: 8. This CDR3 has 15 residues. Germline V gene sequence: CDR1 LNHNV, CDR2 YYDKDF (reference sequence). CDR3 sequence: CATSFGTSGSSKQYF. The CDR3 nucleotides are TGTGCCACCAGCTTCGGGACTAGCGGGAGTTCCAAGCAGTACTTC.

About this clone: Mismatch with germline at one junction end may stem from a read error. The chain recombines TRBV18 with TRBJ2-7; possibly TRBD1 or TRBD2 for D (6 bases each). Germline lookup yields CDR1 KGHSH and CDR2 LQKENI. CDR3 length: 14 amino acids. The DNA of the CDR3 is TGTGCCAGCTCCCCACAGGGTGGAGGGTCAGAGCAGTACTTC. Translation: CASSPQGGGSEQYF. The complete variable domain, with remaining parts taken from reference TRBV18 and TRBJ2-7, reads NAGVMQNPRHLVRRRGQEARLRCSPMKGHSHVYWYRQLPEEGLKFMVYLQKENIIDESGMPKERFSAEFPKEGPSILRIQQVVRGDSAAYFCASSPQGGGSEQYFGPGTRLTVT.

Only a few counts were recorded for this clone. The V call is TRBV5-6, the J call TRBJ1-2, with D possibly TRBD1 on 5 matching bases. This CDR3 is 16 amino acids long. V dropped 0 bases and J dropped 2 bases, with 14 bases sitting between them. Germline values: CDR1 SGHDT, CDR2 YYEEEE. The chain's CDR3 is CASSLAYGKGNYGYTF. CDR3 bases: TGTGCCAGCAGCTTGGCCTACGGAAAGGGGAACTATGGCTACACCTTC.